This T cell receptor beta chain was documented in a study of T cell responses to AZD1222 COVID-19 vaccine. The sample holds one count of this clone. What it recognizes is unknown. General study points: Nearly half of unique spike-specific TCRs reportedly avoided B.1.351 and B.1.1.7 mutated regions.

Per germline, CDR1 SEHNR and CDR2 FQNEAQ (reference sequence). Trimming took 2 bases from V and 0 from J, leaving 13 bases between them. The CDR3 has 16 amino acids. The repertoire was sequenced with immunoSEQ multiplex PCR; TCRdb's copy has only in-frame clones and lacks some. Among more than 70,000 clones, approximately 89% were seen once, and the ten largest hold approximately 15%. The TCR sequence derives from an adult in good health. The chain is built from TRBV7-9 and TRBJ1-2; D perhaps matches TRBD1 (5 bases). The input for sequencing was peripheral blood, taken on day 0 of AZD1222 vaccination. DNA for the CDR3: TGTGCCAGCAGCTTACTTCAGGGTTGGGCTAACTATGGCTACACCTTC. It encodes CASSLLQGWANYGYTF.